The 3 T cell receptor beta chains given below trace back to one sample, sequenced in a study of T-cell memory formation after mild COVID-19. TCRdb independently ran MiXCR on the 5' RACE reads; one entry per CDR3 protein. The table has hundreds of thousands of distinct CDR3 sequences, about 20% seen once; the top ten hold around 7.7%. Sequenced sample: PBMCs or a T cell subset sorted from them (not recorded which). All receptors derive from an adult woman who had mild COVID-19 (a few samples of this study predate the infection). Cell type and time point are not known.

In nucleotides, the CDR3 is TGTGCCAGCAGCGCAGGGGGAATAGCGGGTGCTGGGGCCAACGTCCTGACTTTC. Translated: CASSAGGIAGAGANVLTF. The chain combines TRBV7-2 with TRBJ2-6; either TRBD1 or TRBD2 may fit D (7 bases each). The CDR3 is 18 residues long. Trimming shortened V by 5 bases and J by 2 bases, and 19 bases separated the two germline ends. The V gene's germline CDR1 is SGHTA and CDR2 FQGNSA.

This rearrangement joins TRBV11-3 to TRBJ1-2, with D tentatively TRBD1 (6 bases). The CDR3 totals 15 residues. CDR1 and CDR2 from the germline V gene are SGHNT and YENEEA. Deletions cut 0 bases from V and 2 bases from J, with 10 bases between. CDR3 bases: TGTGCCAGCAGCTTAGATGGGGGGCGAAACTATGGCTACACCTTC. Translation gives CASSLDGGRNYGYTF.

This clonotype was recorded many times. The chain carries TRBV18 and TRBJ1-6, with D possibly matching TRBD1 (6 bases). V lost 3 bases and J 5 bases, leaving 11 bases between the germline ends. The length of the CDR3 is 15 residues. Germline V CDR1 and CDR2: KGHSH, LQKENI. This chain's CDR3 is CASSPGGADNSPLHF. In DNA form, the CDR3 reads TGTGCCAGCTCACCCGGGGGCGCCGATAATTCACCCCTCCACTTT.